Listed below are T cell receptor beta chains from one sample, sequenced in a study of cytomegalovirus exposure and HLA in healthy donors. The repertoire was sequenced with immunoSEQ multiplex PCR; TCRdb's copy has only in-frame clones and lacks some. The sample contains some 200,000 clones, around four fifths of which appear only once. Sequencing input: PBMCs. The receptor source for this set is a man between 45 and 60 years old in good health and CMV-seronegative. Each CDR3 is given with its conserved first and last residue. Rows give clone size only sometimes, using once, few, many, or a class for an expanded clone.

17 TRBJ2-7 TRBV25-1 NA CASSASLGTGDSYEQYF
15 TRBJ2-4 TRBV4-3 NA CASSQDGSGKNIQYF
15 TRBJ2-2 TRBV19 NA CASSPETGLGGELFF
15 TRBJ1-1 TRBV7-2 NA CASIDRGPRGGEAFF
14 TRBJ2-2 TRBV2 NA CASNGQGRTGELFF
15 TRBJ2-3 TRBV18 NA CASSPKTGVADTQYF
18 TRBJ1-6 TRBV19 NA CASSTEPGHQTYNSPLHF
12 TRBJ2-5 TRBV5-6 NA CASGNRAETQYF
13 TRBJ1-5 TRBV18 few CASSDSGNQPQHF
14 TRBJ1-3 TRBV28 NA CASSLVEAGNTIYF
16 TRBJ2-1 TRBV7-3 NA CASSYTGLAGANEQFF
13 TRBJ2-2 TRBV9 few CASSVVDTGELFF
15 TRBJ1-2 TRBV4-1 NA CASSQADRIGYGYTF
14 TRBJ2-5 TRBV18 NA CASSPTGSKETQYF
14 TRBJ1-2 TRBV5-1 once CASSLATGVGGYTF
14 TRBJ2-1 TRBV18 NA CASSPPAGNNKQFF
15 TRBJ1-2 TRBV6-5 NA CASSYSGQAGGGYTF
14 TRBJ2-5 TRBV7-2 NA CASSLAGVRETQYF
13 TRBJ1-6 TRBV7-9 NA CASSLFTDSPLHF
14 TRBJ2-7 TRBV7-2 NA CASSSAWSSYEQYF
14 TRBJ1-3 TRBV15 NA CATSTGQGGNTIYF
19 TRBJ2-1 TRBV4-3 NA CASSRRRGEASGDYNEQFF
14 TRBJ2-2 TRBV7-9 NA CASSPRQNTGELFF
14 TRBJ1-1 TRBV19 NA CASSTPPFNTEAFF
15 TRBJ2-1 TRBV12-5 NA CASDVDRGRTNEQFF
17 TRBJ2-7 TRBV5-3 NA CARSTGERGPNSYEQYF
15 TRBJ2-5 TRBV5-4 once CASSHGLAGGETQYF